This T cell receptor beta chain stems from a study of patients and donors after allogeneic stem cell transplantation. The CDR3 is made up of 14 amino acids. CDR1 SQVTM and CDR2 ANQGSEA come from the germline V gene. Trimming cost V 3 bases and J 1 base; bases outside gene matches: 4. MiXCR, applied by TCRdb to the RT-PCR reads, yields one record per CDR3 protein. Altogether about 110,000 distinct CDR3 sequences are present, roughly 35% being singletons, with the ten largest covering under 30%. The genes are TRBV29-1 and TRBJ2-5, with TRBD1 matching over 8 bases. This TCR was sampled from a human donor who was either an allogeneic HSCT recipient or a stem cell or donor lymphocyte infusion donor (not recorded which). It is not recorded whose cells these are; they may come from a transplant donor. Sequencing was performed on blood, either unsorted or a sorted T cell fraction (not recorded which). The CDR3 coding sequence is TGCAGCGTTGATTTGCAGGGGGCCCAAGAGACCCAGTACTTC. Residues: CSVDLQGAQETQYF.